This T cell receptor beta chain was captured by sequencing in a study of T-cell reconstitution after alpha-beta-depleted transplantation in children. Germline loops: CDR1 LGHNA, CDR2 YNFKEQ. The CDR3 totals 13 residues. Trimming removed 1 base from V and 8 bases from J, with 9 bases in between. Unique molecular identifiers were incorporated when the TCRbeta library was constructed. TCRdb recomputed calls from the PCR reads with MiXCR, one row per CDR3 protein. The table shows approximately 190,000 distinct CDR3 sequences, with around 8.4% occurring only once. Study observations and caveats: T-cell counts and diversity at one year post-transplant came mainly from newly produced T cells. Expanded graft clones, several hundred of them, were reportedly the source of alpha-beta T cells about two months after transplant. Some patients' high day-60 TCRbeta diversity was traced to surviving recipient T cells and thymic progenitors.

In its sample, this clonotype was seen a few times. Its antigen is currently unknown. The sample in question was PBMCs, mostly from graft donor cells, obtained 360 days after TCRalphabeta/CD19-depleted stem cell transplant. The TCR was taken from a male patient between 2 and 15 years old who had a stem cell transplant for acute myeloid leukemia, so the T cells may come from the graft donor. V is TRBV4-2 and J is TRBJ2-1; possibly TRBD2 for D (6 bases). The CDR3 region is CASSQGGTYEQFF. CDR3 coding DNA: TGTGCCAGCAGCCAAGGGGGGACTTATGAGCAGTTCTTC.